The clone carrying this T cell receptor beta chain is medium-sized (0.01 to 0.1%) in the sample. Its antigen is undetermined. Some clones are missing from TCRdb's copy, which holds only in-frame ones; the method was immunoSEQ multiplex PCR. The sample holds about 79,000 clones, approximately 94% seen once. Per germline, CDR1 MNHNS and CDR2 SASEGT. The length of the CDR3 is 15 residues. V was pared by 3 bases and J by 9 bases, with 8 bases of the junction left unmatched. This entry is derived from a study of OX40 agonist ivuxolimab in advanced cancers. For the study at large: An anti-OX40 (CD134) antibody with agonistic activity, ivuxolimab, was administered to patients.

General study points: Fewer expanded clones were found on average in CD4+ than in CD8+ T cells. Antigen specificity remained undetermined for the expanded peripheral T cells. Partly responding patients at 0.1-3.0 mg/kg showed some of the smallest clonal expansion.

This specimen was CD4+ or CD8+ T cells sorted from blood, taken in a trial of the OX40 agonist ivuxolimab. This rearrangement joins TRBV6-1 to TRBJ2-1; 10 bases are a match to TRBD2. The TCR sequence derives from an adult with an advanced solid tumor such as melanoma, head and neck, liver or kidney cancer. CDR3 sequence reads: CASSEGSSGSSEQFF. DNA for the CDR3: TGTGCCAGCAGTGAGGGGTCTAGCGGGAGTAGTGAGCAGTTCTTC.